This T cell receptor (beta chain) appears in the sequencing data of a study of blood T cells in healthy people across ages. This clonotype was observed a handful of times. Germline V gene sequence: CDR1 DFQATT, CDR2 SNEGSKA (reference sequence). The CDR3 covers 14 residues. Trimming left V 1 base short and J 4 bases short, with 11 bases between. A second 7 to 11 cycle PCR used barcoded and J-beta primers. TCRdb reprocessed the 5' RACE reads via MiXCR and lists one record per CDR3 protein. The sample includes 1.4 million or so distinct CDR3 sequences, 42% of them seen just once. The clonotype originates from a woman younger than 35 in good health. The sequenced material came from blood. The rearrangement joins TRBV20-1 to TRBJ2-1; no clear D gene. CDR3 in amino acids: CSARVAARYNEQFF. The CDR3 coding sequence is TGCAGTGCTAGAGTAGCTGCACGGTACAATGAGCAGTTCTTC.